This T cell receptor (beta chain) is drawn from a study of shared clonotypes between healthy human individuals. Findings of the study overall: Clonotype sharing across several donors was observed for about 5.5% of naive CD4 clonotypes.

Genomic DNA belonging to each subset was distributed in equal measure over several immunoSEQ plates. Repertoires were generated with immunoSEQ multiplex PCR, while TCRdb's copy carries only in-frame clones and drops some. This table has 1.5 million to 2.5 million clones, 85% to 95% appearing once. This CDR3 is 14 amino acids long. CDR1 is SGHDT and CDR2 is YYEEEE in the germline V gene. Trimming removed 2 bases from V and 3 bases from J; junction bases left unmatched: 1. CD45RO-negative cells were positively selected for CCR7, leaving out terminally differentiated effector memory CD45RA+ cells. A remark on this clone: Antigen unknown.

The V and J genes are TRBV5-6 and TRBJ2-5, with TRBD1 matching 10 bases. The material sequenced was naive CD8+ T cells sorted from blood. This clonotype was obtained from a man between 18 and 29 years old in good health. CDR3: CASSFGTGEETQYF. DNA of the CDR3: TGTGCCAGCAGCTTCGGGACAGGGGAAGAGACCCAGTACTTC.